This T cell receptor (beta chain) was sequenced during a study of OX40 agonist ivuxolimab in advanced cancers. The repertoire was sequenced with immunoSEQ multiplex PCR; TCRdb's copy has only in-frame clones and lacks some. The sample holds roughly 34,000 clones, approximately 80% seen once. The CDR3 spans 17 residues. Trimming took off 1 base at V and 5 bases at J, with 21 bases between the two ends. Germline V gene lookup returns CDR1 SGHNT and CDR2 YYREEE (reference sequence). The sequences come from CD4+ or CD8+ T cells sorted from blood, collected in a trial of the OX40 agonist ivuxolimab. The chain employs TRBV5-4 and TRBJ1-2; possibly TRBD1 for D (6 bases). This sequence was found in an adult with an advanced solid tumor such as melanoma, head and neck, liver or kidney cancer. Written as DNA, the CDR3 is TGTGCCAGCAGCTTGAACCCTTGGACAGCGGAAGTTTATGGCTACACCTTC. Translation: CASSLNPWTAEVYGYTF.